A selection of T cell receptor beta chains follows, all from one sample in a study of shared clonotypes between healthy human individuals. Assay used: immunoSEQ multiplex PCR; TCRdb lists only in-frame clones, some missing. Of more than 900,000 clones in the sample, more than 75% were seen once. The sequencing sample was made of memory CD4+ T cells from PBMCs. These receptors all come from a man aged 18 to 35 in good health. Some clones in this sample may be carry-over from other donors' samples. CDR3s include the opening cysteine and the closing phenylalanine or tryptophan. The D gene is left open where the match is weak. Clone size is not always given. Where it is, it says once, few, many or a class for expanded clones.

j_call v_call d_call clone_size cdr3_nt cdr3_aa
TRBJ2-7 TRBV11-2 TRBD2 . TGTGCCAGCAGCGTCCCCCGGAGACTAGCGGGCGTCGAGCAGTACTTC CASSVPRRLAGVEQYF
TRBJ2-7 TRBV21-1 . . TGTGCCAGCAGCGCGACGGGACACCAGAGCCCCCACTACGAGCAGTACTTC CASSATGHQSPHYEQYF
TRBJ1-2 TRBV28 . . TGTGCCAGCAGCCTTCTAACGCCTGGCGAGGCTTCAAGAGGTGGCTACACCTTC CASSLLTPGEASRGGYTF
TRBJ2-7 TRBV27 . . TGTGCCAGCAGTCCTCGCTCAGGCTCCTACGAGCAGTACTTC CASSPRSGSYEQYF
TRBJ1-5 TRBV30 . once TGTGCCTGGAGTGATGGCAGGGGTCCCAATCAGCCCCAGCATTTT CAWSDGRGPNQPQHF
TRBJ2-1 TRBV7-8 TRBD2 . TGTGCCAGCAGCTTACCCCGTCGGACTAGCGGGAGTATTAATGAGCAGTTCTTC CASSLPRRTSGSINEQFF
TRBJ2-7 TRBV11-2 TRBD2 . TGTGCCAGCAGCTTGATTACACTAACCGGGACTAACTACGAGCAGTACTTC CASSLITLTGTNYEQYF
TRBJ2-1 TRBV4-2 . few TGTGCCAGCAGCTCCCGGACTGGGGATGAGCAGTTCTTC CASSSRTGDEQFF
TRBJ2-7 TRBV6-1 . . TGTGCCAGCAGTATTGTTCCCGATTCCTACGAGCAGTACTTC CASSIVPDSYEQYF
TRBJ1-1 TRBV28 TRBD1 . TGTGCCAGCAGACCGGCTGGGACAGGTCCTTATGCTGAAGCTTTCTTT CASRPAGTGPYAEAFF
TRBJ2-7 TRBV27 . . TGTGCCAGCAGGCGTCGGGGGATCGTTGGCGAGCAGTACTTC CASRRRGIVGEQYF
TRBJ2-5 TRBV7-2 . . TGTGCCAGCAGCTACTCTGGGGTAGAGACCCAGTACTTC CASSYSGVETQYF
TRBJ2-3 TRBV7-9 . . TGTGCCAGCAGCCCGGGACGGATAGTTGCAGATACGCAGTATTTT CASSPGRIVADTQYF
TRBJ2-1 TRBV2 . . TGTGCCAGCAGTGACGATTCCTACAATGAGCAGTTCTTC CASSDDSYNEQFF
TRBJ2-3 TRBV6-6 TRBD2 . TGTGCCAGCAGTCCTGGACTAGCGGGGTACACAGATACGCAGTATTTT CASSPGLAGYTDTQYF
TRBJ1-1 TRBV28 TRBD1 few TGTGCCAGCAGGCCCTCCTACTACGGACAGGGGGCGCGAACTGAAGCTTTCTTT CASRPSYYGQGARTEAFF
TRBJ1-1 TRBV5-1 . few TGCGCCAGCAGCTTGAGGGGCACTGAAGCTTTCTTT CASSLRGTEAFF
TRBJ1-4 TRBV5-1 . . TGCGCCAGCAGCTTGGCGGGTGGGACTAATGAAAAACTGTTTTTT CASSLAGGTNEKLFF
TRBJ1-6 TRBV28 . . TGTGCCAGCAGTTTAAGGGGAAAGCTCCACTTT CASSLRGKLHF
TRBJ1-1 TRBV28 . . TGTGCCAGCAGTCTCCTTAACACTGAAGCTTTCTTT CASSLLNTEAFF
TRBJ2-7 TRBV27 . . TGTGCCAGCAGTCCTCGGACACCATACGAGCAGTACTTC CASSPRTPYEQYF
TRBJ1-4 TRBV5-6 . . TGTGCCAGCAGCTATCTAAGGGGGGAAAAACTGTTTTTT CASSYLRGEKLFF
TRBJ2-7 TRBV30 . . TGTGCCTGGAGGGACGGTAAATCCTACGAGCAGTACTTC CAWRDGKSYEQYF
TRBJ2-7 TRBV6-6 TRBD1 . TGTGCCAGCAGTTACGGGACAGGGGAATACGAGCAGTACTTC CASSYGTGEYEQYF
TRBJ2-5 TRBV5-4 TRBD2 . TGTGCCAGCAGCCAGCGGACTAGGGGAAAAGAGACCCAGTACTTC CASSQRTRGKETQYF
TRBJ2-7 TRBV28 . once TGTGCCAGCAGTTTACCCGGGACGACTGACGAGCAGTACTTC CASSLPGTTDEQYF
TRBJ1-4 TRBV5-1 . . TGCGCCAGCAGTAGCGGGGGTTCCAACGAAAAACTGTTTTTT CASSSGGSNEKLFF
TRBJ2-1 TRBV18 . . TGTGCCAGCTCACCCCTGGAGCTAACCTACAATGAGCAGTTCTTC CASSPLELTYNEQFF
TRBJ2-7 TRBV11-3 . . TGTGCCAGCAGCTTAGGGTCGGACCCGAGCCGCGAGCAGTACTTC CASSLGSDPSREQYF
TRBJ2-7 TRBV29-1 TRBD2 . TGCAGCGTCTCGGGGGGGGCGTACGAGCAGTACTTC CSVSGGAYEQYF
TRBJ1-2 TRBV29-1 . . TGCAGCGTTGGTCGGAGCGTCGGCTACACCTTC CSVGRSVGYTF
TRBJ2-6 TRBV6-5 . . TGTGCCAGCAGTTCTAATGGGTACGGGGCCAACGTCCTGACTTTC CASSSNGYGANVLTF
TRBJ2-2 TRBV19 TRBD1 . TGTGCCAGTAGCTGGGACAGGGTAACCGGGGAGCTGTTTTTT CASSWDRVTGELFF
TRBJ1-5 TRBV29-1 TRBD1 . TGCAGCGTCCTATCGGGGACAGGCGGCAATCAGCCCCAGCATTTT CSVLSGTGGNQPQHF
TRBJ2-7 TRBV11-1 . . TGTGCCAGCAGCTTAGGAGGGGTTAGCGAGCAGTACTTC CASSLGGVSEQYF
TRBJ2-1 TRBV28 . . TGTGCCAGCAGTCAACGTTCCGGGGGACCCTACAATGAGCAGTTCTTC CASSQRSGGPYNEQFF
TRBJ1-1 TRBV11-2 . . TGTGCCAGCAGCTTGGAAACAGGGCTGAACACTGAAGCTTTCTTT CASSLETGLNTEAFF
TRBJ2-4 TRBV28 . . TGTGCCAGCAAGACAACCGTGGGGGAGTTAGCCAAAAACATTCAGTACTTC CASKTTVGELAKNIQYF
TRBJ2-7 TRBV2 . . TGTGCCAGCAGTCGGGCGGGAACCGCCTACGAGCAGTACTTC CASSRAGTAYEQYF
TRBJ2-7 TRBV5-1 . . TGCGCCAGCAGCCAGGCTCGTCCATTCTCCTACGAGCAGTACTTC CASSQARPFSYEQYF